This T cell receptor beta chain was sequenced during a study of blood T cell repertoires in COVID-19. About the research overall: Some COVID-19 samples were acute and others convalescent; all came from the United States, Italy and Spain.

Authors' methods: For nucleated cells, counts were estimated from reference gene primer amplification. Profiled with immunoSEQ multiplex PCR; TCRdb holds only in-frame clones, not every one. The DNA was the basis for D and trimming; V, J and clone size are from that table. The sample holds roughly 280,000 clones, approximately 81% seen once. This CDR3 region has 16 residues. The germline V gene has CDR1 MNHEY and CDR2 SVGAGI. Trimming removed 4 bases from V and 4 bases from J; junction bases left unmatched: 10. The gene calls are TRBV6-5 and TRBJ2-5; TRBD1 matches 9 bases. The TCR comes from a man aged 55-75 years with acute or convalescent COVID-19. Sequencing input: peripheral blood. CDR3 loop: CASSFSQTGGGETQYF. CDR3 in DNA: TGTGCCAGCAGTTTCTCACAAACAGGGGGCGGAGAGACCCAGTACTTC.